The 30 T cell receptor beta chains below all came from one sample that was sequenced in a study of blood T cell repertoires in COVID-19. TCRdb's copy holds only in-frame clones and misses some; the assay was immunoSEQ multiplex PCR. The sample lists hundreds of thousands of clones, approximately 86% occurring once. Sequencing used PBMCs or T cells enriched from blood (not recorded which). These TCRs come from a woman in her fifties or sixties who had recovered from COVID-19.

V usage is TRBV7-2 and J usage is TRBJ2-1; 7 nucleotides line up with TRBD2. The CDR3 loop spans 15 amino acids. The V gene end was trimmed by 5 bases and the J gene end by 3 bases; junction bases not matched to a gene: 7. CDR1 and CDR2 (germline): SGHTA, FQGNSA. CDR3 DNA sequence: TGTGCCAGCAGCCTCCGGACTAGTTTCTACAATGAGCAGTTCTTC. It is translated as CASSLRTSFYNEQFF.

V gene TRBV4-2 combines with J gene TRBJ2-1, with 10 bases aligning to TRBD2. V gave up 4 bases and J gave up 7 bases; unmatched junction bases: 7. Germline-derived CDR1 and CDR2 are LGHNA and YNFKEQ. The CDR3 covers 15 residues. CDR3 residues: CASSPLAGGGNEQFF. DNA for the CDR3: TGTGCCAGCAGCCCCTTAGCGGGAGGAGGGAATGAGCAGTTCTTC.

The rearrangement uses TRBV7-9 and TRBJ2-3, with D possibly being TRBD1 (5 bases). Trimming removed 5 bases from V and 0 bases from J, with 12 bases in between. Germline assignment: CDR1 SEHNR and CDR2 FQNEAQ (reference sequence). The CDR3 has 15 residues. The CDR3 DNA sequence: TGTGCCAGCAGCCAGGGAAGAGTTAGCACAGATACGCAGTATTTT. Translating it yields CASSQGRVSTDTQYF.

DNA of the CDR3: TGTGCCAGCAGCATTCTACGGGACAGACATAACGGAGGGCCCCAGCATTTT. Its translation is CASSILRDRHNGGPQHF. The chain has TRBV5-6 and TRBJ1-5, with TRBD1 identical over 7 bases. The CDR3 runs to 17 residues. J was trimmed by 9 bases and V by 4 bases; bases with no gene match: 19. Germline V lookup: CDR1 SGHDT, CDR2 YYEEEE.

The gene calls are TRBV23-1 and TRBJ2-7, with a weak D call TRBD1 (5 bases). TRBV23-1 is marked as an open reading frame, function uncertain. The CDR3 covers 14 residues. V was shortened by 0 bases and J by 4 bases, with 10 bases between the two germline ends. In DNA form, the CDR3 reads TGCGCCAGCAGTCAATCGGCGGACATTTACGAGCAGTACTTC. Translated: CASSQSADIYEQYF.

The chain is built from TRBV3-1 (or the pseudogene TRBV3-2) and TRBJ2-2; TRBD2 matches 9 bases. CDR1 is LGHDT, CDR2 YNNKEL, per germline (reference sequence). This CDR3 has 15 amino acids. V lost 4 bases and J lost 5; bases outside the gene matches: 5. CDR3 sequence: CASSLAGGRTGELFF. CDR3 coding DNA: TGTGCCAGCAGCCTGGCGGGAGGGAGGACCGGGGAGCTGTTTTTT.

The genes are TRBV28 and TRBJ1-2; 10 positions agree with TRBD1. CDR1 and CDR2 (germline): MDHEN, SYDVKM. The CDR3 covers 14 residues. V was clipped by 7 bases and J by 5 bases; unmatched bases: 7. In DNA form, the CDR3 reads TGTGCCAGCATATCACGGGACAGGGGATATGGCTACACCTTC. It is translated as CASISRDRGYGYTF.

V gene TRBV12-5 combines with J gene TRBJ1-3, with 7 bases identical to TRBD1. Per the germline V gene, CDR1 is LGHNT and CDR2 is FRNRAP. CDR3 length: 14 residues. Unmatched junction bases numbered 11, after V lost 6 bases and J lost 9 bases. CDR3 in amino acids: CASGPGTARGTIYF. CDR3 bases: TGTGCTAGTGGGCCAGGGACAGCCCGTGGCACCATATATTTT.

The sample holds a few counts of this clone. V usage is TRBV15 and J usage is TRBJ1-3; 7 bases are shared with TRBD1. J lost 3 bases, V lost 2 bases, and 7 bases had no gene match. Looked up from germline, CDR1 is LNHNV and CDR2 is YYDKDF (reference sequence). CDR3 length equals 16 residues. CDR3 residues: CATSRTDRNFGNTIYF. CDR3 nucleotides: TGTGCCACCAGCAGAACGGACAGGAACTTTGGAAACACCATATATTTT.

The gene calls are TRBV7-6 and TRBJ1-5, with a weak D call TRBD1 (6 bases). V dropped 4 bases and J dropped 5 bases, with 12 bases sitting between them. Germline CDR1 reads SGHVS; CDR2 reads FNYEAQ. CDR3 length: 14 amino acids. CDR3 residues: CASSSTGGDQPQHF. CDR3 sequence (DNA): TGTGCCAGCAGCTCAACGGGGGGCGATCAGCCCCAGCATTTT.

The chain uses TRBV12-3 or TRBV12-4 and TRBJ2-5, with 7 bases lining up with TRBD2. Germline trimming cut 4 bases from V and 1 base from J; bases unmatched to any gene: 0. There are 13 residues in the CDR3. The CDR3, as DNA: TGTGCCAGCAGTTGGACTAGCCAAGAGACCCAGTACTTC. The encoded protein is CASSWTSQETQYF.

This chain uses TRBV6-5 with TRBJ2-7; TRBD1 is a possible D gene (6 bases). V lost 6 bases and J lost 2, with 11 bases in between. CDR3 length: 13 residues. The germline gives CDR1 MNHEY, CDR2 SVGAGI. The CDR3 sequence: CASSPRGTYEQYF. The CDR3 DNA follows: TGTGCCAGCAGCCCCAGGGGAACCTACGAGCAGTACTTC.

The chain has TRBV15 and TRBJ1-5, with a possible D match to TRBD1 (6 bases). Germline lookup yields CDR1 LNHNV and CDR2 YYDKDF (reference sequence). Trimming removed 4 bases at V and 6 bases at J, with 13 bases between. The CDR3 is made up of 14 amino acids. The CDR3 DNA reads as TGTGCCACCAGCACTCTTTCAGGGGTTCAGCCCCAGCATTTT. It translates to CATSTLSGVQPQHF.

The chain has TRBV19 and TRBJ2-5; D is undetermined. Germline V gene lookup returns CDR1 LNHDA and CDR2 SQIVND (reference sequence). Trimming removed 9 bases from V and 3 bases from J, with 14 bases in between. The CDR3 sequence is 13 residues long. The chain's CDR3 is CARPRRGEETQYF. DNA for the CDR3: TGTGCCAGACCCCGAAGAGGAGAAGAGACCCAGTACTTC.

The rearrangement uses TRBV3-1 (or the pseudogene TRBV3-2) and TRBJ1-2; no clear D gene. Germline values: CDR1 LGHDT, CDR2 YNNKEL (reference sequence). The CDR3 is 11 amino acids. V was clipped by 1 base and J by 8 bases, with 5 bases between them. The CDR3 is CASSQGEGYTF. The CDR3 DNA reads TGTGCCAGCAGCCAAGGGGAGGGCTACACCTTC.

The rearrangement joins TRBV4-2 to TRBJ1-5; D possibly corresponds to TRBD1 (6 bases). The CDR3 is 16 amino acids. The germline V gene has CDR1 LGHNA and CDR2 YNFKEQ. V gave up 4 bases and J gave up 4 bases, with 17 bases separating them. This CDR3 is CASSPDSVGLNQPQHF. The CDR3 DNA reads TGTGCCAGCAGCCCGGACAGTGTGGGCTTAAATCAGCCCCAGCATTTT.

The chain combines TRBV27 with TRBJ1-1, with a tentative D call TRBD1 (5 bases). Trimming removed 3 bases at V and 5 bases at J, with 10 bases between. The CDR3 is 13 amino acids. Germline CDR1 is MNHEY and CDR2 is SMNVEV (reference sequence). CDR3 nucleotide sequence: TGTGCCAGCAGTTTCATGGACAAGACTGAAGCTTTCTTT. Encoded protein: CASSFMDKTEAFF.

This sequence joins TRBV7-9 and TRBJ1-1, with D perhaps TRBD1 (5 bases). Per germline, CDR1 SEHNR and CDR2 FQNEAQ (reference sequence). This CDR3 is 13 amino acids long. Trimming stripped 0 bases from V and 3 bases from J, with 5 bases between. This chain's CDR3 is CASSLAGDTEAFF. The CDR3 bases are TGTGCCAGCAGCTTAGCAGGGGACACTGAAGCTTTCTTT.

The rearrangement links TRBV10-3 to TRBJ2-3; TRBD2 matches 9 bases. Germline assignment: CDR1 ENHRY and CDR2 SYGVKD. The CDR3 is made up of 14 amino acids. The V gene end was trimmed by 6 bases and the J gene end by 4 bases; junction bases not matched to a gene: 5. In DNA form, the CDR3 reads TGTGCCATCAGAGCGGGAGGACCTGCAGATACGCAGTATTTT. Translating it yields CAIRAGGPADTQYF.

The CDR3 region has the DNA TGTGCCAGCAGCGTAGGGTCTAGCGGGAACTACGAGCAGTACTTC. Its translation is CASSVGSSGNYEQYF. The chain uses TRBV9 and TRBJ2-7; 9 bases fit TRBD2. Germline V gene data show CDR1 as SGDLS and CDR2 as YYNGEE. V lost 0 bases, J lost 3 bases, and 4 bases stayed unmatched. The CDR3 runs 15 residues. Full variable domain (remainder filled in from reference TRBV9 and TRBJ2-7): DSGVTQTPKHLITATGQRVTLRCSPRSGDLSVYWYQQSLDQGLQFLIQYYNGEERAKGNILERFSAQQFPDLHSELNLSSLELGDSALYFCASSVGSSGNYEQYFGPGTRLTVT.

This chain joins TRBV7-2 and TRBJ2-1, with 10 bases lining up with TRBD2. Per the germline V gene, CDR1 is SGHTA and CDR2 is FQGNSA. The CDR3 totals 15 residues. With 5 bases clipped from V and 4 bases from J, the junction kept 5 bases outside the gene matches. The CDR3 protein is CASSHGTSDYNEQFF. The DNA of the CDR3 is TGTGCCAGCAGCCACGGGACTAGCGATTACAATGAGCAGTTCTTC. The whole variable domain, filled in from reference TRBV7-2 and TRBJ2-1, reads GAGVSQSPSNKVTEKGKDVELRCDPISGHTALYWYRQSLGQGLEFLIYFQGNSAPDKSGLPSDRFSAERTGGSVSTLTIQRTQQEDSAVYLCASSHGTSDYNEQFFGPGTRLTVL.

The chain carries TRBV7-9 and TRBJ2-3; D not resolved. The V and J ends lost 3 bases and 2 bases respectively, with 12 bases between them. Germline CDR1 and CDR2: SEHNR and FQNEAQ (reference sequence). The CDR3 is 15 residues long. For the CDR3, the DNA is TGTGCCAGCAGCTTTCTTGACTTTTACACAGATACGCAGTATTTT. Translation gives CASSFLDFYTDTQYF.

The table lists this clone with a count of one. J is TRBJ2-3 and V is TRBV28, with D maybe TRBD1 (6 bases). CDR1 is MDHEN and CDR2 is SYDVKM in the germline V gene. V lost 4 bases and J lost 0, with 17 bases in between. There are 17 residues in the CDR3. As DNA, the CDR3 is TGTGCCAGCAGTTCCAAGACAGGAAAGTCTAGCACAGATACGCAGTATTTT. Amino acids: CASSSKTGKSSTDTQYF.

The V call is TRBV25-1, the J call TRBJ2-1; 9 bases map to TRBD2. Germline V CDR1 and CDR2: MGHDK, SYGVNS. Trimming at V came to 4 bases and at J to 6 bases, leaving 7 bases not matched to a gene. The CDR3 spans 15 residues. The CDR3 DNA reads TGTGCCAGCAGTGTTCCTAGCGGGAAACGCAATGAGCAGTTCTTC. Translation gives CASSVPSGKRNEQFF.

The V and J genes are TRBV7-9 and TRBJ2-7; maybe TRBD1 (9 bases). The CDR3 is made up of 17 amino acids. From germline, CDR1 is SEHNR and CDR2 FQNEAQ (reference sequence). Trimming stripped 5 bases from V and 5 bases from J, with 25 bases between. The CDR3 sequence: CASSPTRGGTGSNEQYF. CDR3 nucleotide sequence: TGTGCCAGCAGCCCAACCCGGGGGGGGACAGGGTCGAACGAGCAGTACTTC.

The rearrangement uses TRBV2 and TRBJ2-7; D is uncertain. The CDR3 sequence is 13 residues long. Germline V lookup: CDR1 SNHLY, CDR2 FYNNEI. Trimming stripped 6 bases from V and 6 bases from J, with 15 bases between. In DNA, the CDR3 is TGTGCCAGCAGGGTTACAGTAAGACGCGAGCAGTACTTC. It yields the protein CASRVTVRREQYF.

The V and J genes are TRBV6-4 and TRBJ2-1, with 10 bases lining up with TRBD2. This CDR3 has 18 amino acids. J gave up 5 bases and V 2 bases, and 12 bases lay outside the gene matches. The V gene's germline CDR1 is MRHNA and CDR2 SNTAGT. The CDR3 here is CASSDPTIAGGENNEQFF. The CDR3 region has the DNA TGTGCCAGCAGTGACCCCACAATAGCGGGAGGTGAAAACAATGAGCAGTTCTTC.

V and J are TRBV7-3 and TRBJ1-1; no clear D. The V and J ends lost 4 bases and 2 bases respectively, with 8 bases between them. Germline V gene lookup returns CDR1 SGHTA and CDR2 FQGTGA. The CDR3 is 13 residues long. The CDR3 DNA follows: TGTGCCAGCAGCTCGAGCATTAACACTGAAGCTTTCTTT. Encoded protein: CASSSSINTEAFF. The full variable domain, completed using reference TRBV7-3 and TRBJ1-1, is GAGVSQTPSNKVTEKGKYVELRCDPISGHTALYWYRQSLGQGPEFLIYFQGTGAADDSGLPNDRFFAVRPEGSVSTLKIQRTERGDSAVYLCASSSSINTEAFFGQGTRLTVV.

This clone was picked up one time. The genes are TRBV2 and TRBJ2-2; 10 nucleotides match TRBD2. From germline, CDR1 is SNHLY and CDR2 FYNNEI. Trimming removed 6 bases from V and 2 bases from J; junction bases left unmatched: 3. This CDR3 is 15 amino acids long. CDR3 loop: CASSGLADNTGELFF. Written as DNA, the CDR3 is TGTGCCAGCAGCGGACTAGCGGACAACACCGGGGAGCTGTTTTTT.

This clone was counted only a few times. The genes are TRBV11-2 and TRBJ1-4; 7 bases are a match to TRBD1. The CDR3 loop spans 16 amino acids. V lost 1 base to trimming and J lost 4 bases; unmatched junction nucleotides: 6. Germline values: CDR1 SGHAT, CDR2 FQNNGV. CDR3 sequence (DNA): TGTGCCAGCAGCTTAGGTCGACAGGGTGGTAATGAAAAACTGTTTTTT. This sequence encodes CASSLGRQGGNEKLFF.